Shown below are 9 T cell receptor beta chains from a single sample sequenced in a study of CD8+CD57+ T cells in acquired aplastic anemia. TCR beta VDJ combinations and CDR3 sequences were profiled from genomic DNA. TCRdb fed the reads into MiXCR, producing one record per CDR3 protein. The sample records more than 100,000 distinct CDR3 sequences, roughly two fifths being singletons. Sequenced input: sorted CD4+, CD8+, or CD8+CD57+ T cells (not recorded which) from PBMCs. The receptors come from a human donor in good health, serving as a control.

This CDR3 is CSARDPGVKETQYF. Written as DNA, the CDR3 is TGCAGTGCTAGGGACCCGGGAGTAAAAGAGACCCAGTACTTC. J is TRBJ2-5 and V is TRBV20-1; possible D gene TRBD2, 6 bases. Germline V gene sequence: CDR1 DFQATT, CDR2 SNEGSKA (reference sequence). Trimming removed 3 bases from V and 3 bases from J, with 14 bases in between. The CDR3 runs to 14 residues.

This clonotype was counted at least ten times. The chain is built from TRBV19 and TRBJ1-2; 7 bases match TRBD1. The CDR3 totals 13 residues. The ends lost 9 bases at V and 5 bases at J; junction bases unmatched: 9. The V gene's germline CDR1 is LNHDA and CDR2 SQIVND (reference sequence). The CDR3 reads CASRPGGYYGYTF. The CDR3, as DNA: TGTGCCAGCCGACCAGGGGGATATTATGGCTACACCTTC.

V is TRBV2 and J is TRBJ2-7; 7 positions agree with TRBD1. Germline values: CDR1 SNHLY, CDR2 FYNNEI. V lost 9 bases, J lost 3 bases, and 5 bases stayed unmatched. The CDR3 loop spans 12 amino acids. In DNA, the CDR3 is TGTGCCAGTCGGGGACAGAACTACGAGCAGTACTTC. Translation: CASRGQNYEQYF. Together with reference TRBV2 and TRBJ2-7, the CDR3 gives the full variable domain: EPEVTQTPSHQVTQMGQEVILRCVPISNHLYFYWYRQILGQKVEFLVSFYNNEISEKSEIFDDQFSVERPDGSNFTLKIRSTKLEDSAMYFCASRGQNYEQYFGPGTRLTVT.

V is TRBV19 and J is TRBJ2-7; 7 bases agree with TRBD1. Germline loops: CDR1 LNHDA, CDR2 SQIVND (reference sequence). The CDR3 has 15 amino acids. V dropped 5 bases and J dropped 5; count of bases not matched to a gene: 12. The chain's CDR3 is CASSSTTGNGNEQYF. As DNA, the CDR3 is TGTGCCAGTAGTTCTACGACAGGGAACGGGAACGAGCAGTACTTC.

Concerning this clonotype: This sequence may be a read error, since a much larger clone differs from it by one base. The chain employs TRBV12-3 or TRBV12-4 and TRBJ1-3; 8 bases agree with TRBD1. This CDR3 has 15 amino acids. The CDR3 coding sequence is TGTGCCGGCAGTACTCAGGGGGCTGCTGGAAACACCATATATTTT. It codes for CAGSTQGAAGNTIYF.

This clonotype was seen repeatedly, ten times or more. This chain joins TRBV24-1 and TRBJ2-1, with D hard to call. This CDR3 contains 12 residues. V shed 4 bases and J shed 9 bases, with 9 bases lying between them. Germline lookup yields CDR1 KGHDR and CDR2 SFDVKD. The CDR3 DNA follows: TGTGCCACCAGTGAGACATACGGTGAGCAGTTCTTC. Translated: CATSETYGEQFF.

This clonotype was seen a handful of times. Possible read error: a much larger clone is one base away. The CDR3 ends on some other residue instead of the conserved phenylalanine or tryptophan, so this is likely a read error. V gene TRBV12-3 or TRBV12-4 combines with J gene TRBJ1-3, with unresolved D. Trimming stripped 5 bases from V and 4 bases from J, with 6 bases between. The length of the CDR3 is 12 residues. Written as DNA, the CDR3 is TGTGCCAGCAGTGTGACAGGAAACACCATATATCTT. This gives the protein CASSVTGNTIYL.

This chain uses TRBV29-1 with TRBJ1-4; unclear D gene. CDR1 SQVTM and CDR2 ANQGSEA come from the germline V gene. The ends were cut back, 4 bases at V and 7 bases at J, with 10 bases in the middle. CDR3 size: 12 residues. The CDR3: CSVVAGGEKLFF. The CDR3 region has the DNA TGCAGCGTTGTGGCAGGAGGTGAAAAACTGTTTTTT.

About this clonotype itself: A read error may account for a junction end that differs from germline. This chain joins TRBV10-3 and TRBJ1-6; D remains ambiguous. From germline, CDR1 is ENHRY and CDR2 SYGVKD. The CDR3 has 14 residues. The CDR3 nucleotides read TGTGCCATCAGTACACAGACCTATAATTCACCCCCCCACTTT. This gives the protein CAISTQTYNSPPHF.